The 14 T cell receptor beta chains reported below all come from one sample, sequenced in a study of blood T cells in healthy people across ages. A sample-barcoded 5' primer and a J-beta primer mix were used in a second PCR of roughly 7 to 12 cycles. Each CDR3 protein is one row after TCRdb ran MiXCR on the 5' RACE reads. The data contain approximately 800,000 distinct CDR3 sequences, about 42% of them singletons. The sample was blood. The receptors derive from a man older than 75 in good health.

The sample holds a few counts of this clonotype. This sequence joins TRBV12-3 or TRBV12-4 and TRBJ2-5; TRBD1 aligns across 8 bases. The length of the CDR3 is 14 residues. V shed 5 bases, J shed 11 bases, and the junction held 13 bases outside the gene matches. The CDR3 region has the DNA TGTGCCAGCAGTGTGGACAGGGTGGATCGGGAGCAGTACTTC. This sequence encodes CASSVDRVDREQYF.

CDR3 nucleotide sequence: TGTGCCAGCAGCTTAGGGAGGTACCCCTACGAGCAGTACTTC. This codes for CASSLGRYPYEQYF. This chain uses TRBV7-9 with TRBJ2-7, with D perhaps TRBD2 (5 bases). Germline V gives CDR1 SEHNR, CDR2 FQNEAQ (reference sequence). Trimming cost V 1 base and J 2 bases, with 9 bases left between them. This CDR3 is built from 14 residues.

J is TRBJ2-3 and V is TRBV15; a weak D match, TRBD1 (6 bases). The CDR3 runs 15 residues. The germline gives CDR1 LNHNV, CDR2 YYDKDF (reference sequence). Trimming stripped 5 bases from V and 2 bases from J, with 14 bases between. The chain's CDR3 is CATSAARGYTDTQYF. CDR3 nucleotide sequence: TGTGCCACCAGCGCCGCCAGGGGATACACAGATACGCAGTATTTT. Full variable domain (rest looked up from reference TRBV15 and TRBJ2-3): DAMVIQNPRYQVTQFGKPVTLSCSQTLNHNVMYWYQQKSSQAPKLLFHYYDKDFNNEADTPDNFQSRRPNTSFCFLDIRSPGLGDTAMYLCATSAARGYTDTQYFGPGTRLTVL.

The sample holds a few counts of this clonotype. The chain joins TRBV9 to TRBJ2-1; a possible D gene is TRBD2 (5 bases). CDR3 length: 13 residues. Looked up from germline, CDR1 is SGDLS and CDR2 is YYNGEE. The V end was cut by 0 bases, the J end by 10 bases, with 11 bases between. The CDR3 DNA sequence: TGTGCCAGCAGCGTAGGAGGGAAGGGAGAGCAGTTCTTC. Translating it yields CASSVGGKGEQFF.

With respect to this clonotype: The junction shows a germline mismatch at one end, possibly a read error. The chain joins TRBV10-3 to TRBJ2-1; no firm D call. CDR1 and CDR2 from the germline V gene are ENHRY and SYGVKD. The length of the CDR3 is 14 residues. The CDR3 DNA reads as TGTGCCATCAGTGATGGCGGCTCCCACAATGAGCAGTTCTTC. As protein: CAISDGGSHNEQFF.

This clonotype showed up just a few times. CDR3 nucleotides: TGTGCCAGCAGCTGGGGACAGGGGGATACCTCCGAGCAGTACTTC. Protein product: CASSWGQGDTSEQYF. The rearrangement links TRBV7-2 to TRBJ2-7; 11 bases agree with TRBD1. Germline assignment: CDR1 SGHTA and CDR2 FQGNSA. The CDR3 sequence is 15 residues long. Trimming cost V 4 bases and J 6 bases; bases outside gene matches: 8.

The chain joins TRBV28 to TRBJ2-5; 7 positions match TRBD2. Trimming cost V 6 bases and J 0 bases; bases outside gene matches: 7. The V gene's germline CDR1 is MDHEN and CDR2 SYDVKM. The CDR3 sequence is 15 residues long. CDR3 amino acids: CASSPHAGDQETQYF. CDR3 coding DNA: TGTGCCAGCAGCCCCCATGCGGGGGACCAAGAGACCCAGTACTTC.

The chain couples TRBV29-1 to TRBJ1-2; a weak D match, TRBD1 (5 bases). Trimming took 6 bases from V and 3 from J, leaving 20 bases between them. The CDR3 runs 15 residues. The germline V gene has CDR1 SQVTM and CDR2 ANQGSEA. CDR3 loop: CSVPKGQGWDYGYTF. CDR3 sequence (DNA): TGCAGCGTCCCCAAAGGCCAGGGCTGGGACTATGGCTACACCTTC.

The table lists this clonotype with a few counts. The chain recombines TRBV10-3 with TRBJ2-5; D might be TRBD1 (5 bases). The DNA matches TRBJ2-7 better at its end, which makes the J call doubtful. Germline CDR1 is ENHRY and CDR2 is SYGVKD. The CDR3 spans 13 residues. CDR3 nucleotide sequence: TGTGCCATCAGTGGGGGCGGTATGGACGAGCAGTACTTC. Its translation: CAISGGGMDEQYF.

CDR3 sequence reads: CASSQVLAGDQQYF. The DNA of the CDR3 is TGTGCCAGCAGCCAAGTACTAGCGGGAGATCAGCAGTACTTC. The chain links TRBV3-1 to TRBJ2-5; 11 nucleotides agree with TRBD2. J was trimmed by 11 bases and V by 1 base; bases with no gene match: 6. Germline V CDR1 and CDR2: LGHDT, YNNKEL (reference sequence). This CDR3 region has 14 residues.

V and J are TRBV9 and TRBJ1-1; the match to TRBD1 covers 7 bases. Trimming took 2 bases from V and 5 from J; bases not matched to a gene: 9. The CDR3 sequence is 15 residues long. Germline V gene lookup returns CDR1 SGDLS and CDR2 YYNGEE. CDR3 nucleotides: TGTGCCAGCAGCGTTGGACAGGCGCGGAATACTGAAGCTTTCTTT. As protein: CASSVGQARNTEAFF.

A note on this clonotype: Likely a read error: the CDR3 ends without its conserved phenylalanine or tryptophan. The CDR3 region has the DNA TGCAGTGCTAGAGATGATAGCGGGGGGACCTACGAGCAGTACTTA. Translating it yields CSARDDSGGTYEQYL. This rearrangement joins TRBV20-1 to TRBJ2-7; the match to TRBD2 covers 10 bases. V trimming: 0 bases; J trimming: 2 bases; junction bases outside the gene matches: 4. This CDR3 is built from 15 residues. Germline V gives CDR1 DFQATT, CDR2 SNEGSKA (reference sequence).

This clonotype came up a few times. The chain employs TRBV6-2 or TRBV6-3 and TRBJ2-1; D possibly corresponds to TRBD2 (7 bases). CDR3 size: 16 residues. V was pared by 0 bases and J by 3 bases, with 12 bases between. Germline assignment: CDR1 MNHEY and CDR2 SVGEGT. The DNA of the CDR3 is TGTGCCAGCAGTTACTCGCGGGGAGGGGGCTACAATGAGCAGTTCTTC. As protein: CASSYSRGGGYNEQFF.

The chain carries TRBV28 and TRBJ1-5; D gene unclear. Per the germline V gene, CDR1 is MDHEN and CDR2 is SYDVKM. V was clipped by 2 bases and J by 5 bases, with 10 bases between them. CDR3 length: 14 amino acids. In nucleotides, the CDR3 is TGTGCCAGCAGTTTAGGCCAACTCCATCAGCCCCAGCATTTT. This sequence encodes CASSLGQLHQPQHF.